Following are 13 T cell receptor beta chains from one sample sequenced in a study of early T cells in non-severe SARS-CoV-2 infection. From the 5' RACE reads, TCRdb called clonotypes with MiXCR, one entry per CDR3 protein. The repertoire holds 76,000 or so distinct CDR3 sequences, with about 10% as singletons. Sequenced: whole blood. The source is an adult who was a healthcare worker with PCR-confirmed SARS-CoV-2 infection or an uninfected control (not recorded which).

This clonotype was seen ten or more times. The chain links TRBV2 to TRBJ2-7, with 9 bases matching TRBD1. Germline CDR1 reads SNHLY; CDR2 reads FYNNEI. The CDR3 totals 13 residues. Unmatched junction bases numbered 8, after V lost 8 bases and J lost 6 bases. For the CDR3, the DNA is TGTGCCAGCGAGTACAGGGGGCGTAGCGAGCAGTACTTC. This sequence encodes CASEYRGRSEQYF.

In this sample, this clonotype turned up a few times. This chain uses TRBV3-1 with TRBJ1-5, with D hard to call. Between the trimmed V and J ends, which lost 1 base and 2 bases, there was a span of 6 bases. The CDR3 loop spans 14 amino acids. Per germline, CDR1 LGHDT and CDR2 YNNKEL (reference sequence). The CDR3 here is CASSQVGRNQPQHF. The CDR3 coding sequence is TGTGCCAGCAGCCAAGTAGGCCGCAATCAGCCCCAGCATTTT.

This clonotype was observed a handful of times. This chain connects TRBV3-1 to TRBJ2-7; 9 positions match TRBD1. J was trimmed by 5 bases and V by 7 bases; bases with no gene match: 9. The CDR3 runs 14 residues. Per germline, CDR1 LGHDT and CDR2 YNNKEL (reference sequence). CDR3 coding DNA: TGTGCCAGCAACCTACAGGGGGCGGTCCACGAGCAGTACTTC. Amino acids: CASNLQGAVHEQYF.

This clonotype showed up just a few times. The rearrangement uses TRBV20-1 and TRBJ1-5, with 7 bases aligning to TRBD1. This CDR3 has 14 amino acids. V dropped 0 bases and J dropped 9; count of bases not matched to a gene: 8. CDR1 and CDR2 (germline): DFQATT, SNEGSKA (reference sequence). The CDR3 spells CSARELGGGLPQHF. For the CDR3, the DNA is TGCAGTGCTAGAGAACTAGGGGGCGGGCTGCCCCAGCATTTT.

This clonotype has a count of ten or more. This chain connects TRBV6-1 to TRBJ1-1; D not resolved. The V gene's germline CDR1 is MNHNS and CDR2 SASEGT. Trimming pared 0 bases from V and 8 bases from J, leaving 7 bases between. The CDR3 is 12 amino acids. The CDR3 coding sequence is TGTGCCAGCAGTGAAGCGGAAGGAGAAGCTTTCTTT. Translation: CASSEAEGEAFF.

The table lists this clonotype with many counts. The genes are TRBV7-2 and TRBJ2-1; TRBD2 might be the D (6 bases). Germline V gene lookup returns CDR1 SGHTA and CDR2 FQGNSA. This CDR3 contains 13 residues. Trimming took off 5 bases at V and 9 bases at J, with 14 bases between the two ends. The CDR3 DNA sequence: TGTGCCAGCAGCCGGGACTGGGTTGGTGAGCAGTTCTTC. Translating gives CASSRDWVGEQFF. The full variable domain, with the rest looked up from reference TRBV7-2 and TRBJ2-1, is GAGVSQSPSNKVTEKGKDVELRCDPISGHTALYWYRQSLGQGLEFLIYFQGNSAPDKSGLPSDRFSAERTGGSVSTLTIQRTQQEDSAVYLCASSRDWVGEQFFGPGTRLTVL.

The rearrangement links TRBV10-2 to TRBJ1-1; a possible D gene is TRBD1 (6 bases). V lost 6 bases and J lost 8, with 13 bases in between. Germline CDR1 is WSHSY and CDR2 is SAAADI. CDR3 size: 12 residues. The CDR3 sequence: CASRDRSLEAFF. CDR3 coding DNA: TGCGCCAGCAGAGACAGGTCTCTAGAAGCTTTCTTT.

This clonotype was seen repeatedly, ten times or more. The chain uses TRBV5-1 and TRBJ1-2; D is undetermined. The CDR3 spans 13 residues. The ends were cut back, 5 bases at V and 7 bases at J, with 15 bases in the middle. CDR1 and CDR2 (germline): SGHRS, YFSETQ. Written as DNA, the CDR3 is TGCGCCAGCAGGCCCGGCGGTGCCCCTGGCTACACCTTC. Residues: CASRPGGAPGYTF.

The chain has TRBV12-3 or TRBV12-4 and TRBJ2-3, with a tentative D call TRBD1 (6 bases). With 6 bases removed from V and 2 bases from J, the gap between germline ends came to 9 bases. The CDR3 is 13 amino acids. In DNA form, the CDR3 reads TGTGCCAGCAGCAGGGGTCCCACAGATACGCAGTATTTT. Translation gives CASSRGPTDTQYF.

This clonotype was recorded at least ten times. The rearrangement links TRBV14 to TRBJ1-4, with a tentative D call TRBD1 (5 bases). CDR1 SGHDN and CDR2 FVKESK come from the germline V gene. CDR3 length: 15 residues. V gave up 1 base and J gave up 2 bases, with 8 bases separating them. In nucleotides, the CDR3 is TGTGCCAGCAGCCAAGTGAGGGGCACTAATGAAAAACTGTTTTTT. Translation: CASSQVRGTNEKLFF.

This clonotype was observed a handful of times. The chain joins TRBV20-1 to TRBJ2-5, with D possibly TRBD2 on 5 matching bases. Germline lookup yields CDR1 DFQATT and CDR2 SNEGSKA (reference sequence). CDR3 length: 13 amino acids. Trimming removed 6 bases at V and 5 bases at J, with 16 bases between. The CDR3 sequence: CSATDWFGETQYF. CDR3 bases: TGCAGTGCCACGGACTGGTTCGGGGAGACCCAGTACTTC.

This chain connects TRBV3-1 to TRBJ1-2, with a possible D match to TRBD1 (5 bases). Germline CDR1 is LGHDT and CDR2 is YNNKEL (reference sequence). The CDR3 is 14 residues long. V was shortened by 1 base and J by 3 bases, with 9 bases between the two germline ends. CDR3 sequence reads: CASSQAGYDYGYTF. CDR3 nucleotide sequence: TGTGCCAGCAGCCAAGCAGGGTACGACTATGGCTACACCTTC.

In this sample, this clonotype turned up many times. In DNA, the CDR3 is TGTGCCAGCAGCGCAGACAGGGGCAAAAACATTCAGTACTTC. Translation: CASSADRGKNIQYF. This chain connects TRBV9 to TRBJ2-4; TRBD1 aligns across 8 bases. There are 14 residues in the CDR3. Trimming cost V 3 bases and J 3 bases; bases outside gene matches: 2. The germline CDR1 and CDR2 sequences are SGDLS and YYNGEE. The complete variable domain, with remaining parts taken from reference TRBV9 and TRBJ2-4, reads DSGVTQTPKHLITATGQRVTLRCSPRSGDLSVYWYQQSLDQGLQFLIQYYNGEERAKGNILERFSAQQFPDLHSELNLSSLELGDSALYFCASSADRGKNIQYFGAGTRLSVL.